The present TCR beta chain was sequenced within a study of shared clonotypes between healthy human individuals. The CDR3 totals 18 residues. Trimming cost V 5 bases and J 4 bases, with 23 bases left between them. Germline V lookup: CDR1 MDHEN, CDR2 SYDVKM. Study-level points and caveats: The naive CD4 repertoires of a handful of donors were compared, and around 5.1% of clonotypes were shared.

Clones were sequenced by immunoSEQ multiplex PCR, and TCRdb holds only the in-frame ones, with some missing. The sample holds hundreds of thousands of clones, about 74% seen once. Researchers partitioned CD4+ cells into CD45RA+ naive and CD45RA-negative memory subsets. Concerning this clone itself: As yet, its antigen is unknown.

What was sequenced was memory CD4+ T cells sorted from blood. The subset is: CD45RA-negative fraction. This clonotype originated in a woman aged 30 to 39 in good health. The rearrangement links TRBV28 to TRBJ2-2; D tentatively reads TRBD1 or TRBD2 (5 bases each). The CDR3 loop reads CASSPTRGRGRGTGELFF. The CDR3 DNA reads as TGTGCCAGCAGTCCGACCCGGGGAAGGGGACGCGGCACCGGGGAGCTGTTTTTT.